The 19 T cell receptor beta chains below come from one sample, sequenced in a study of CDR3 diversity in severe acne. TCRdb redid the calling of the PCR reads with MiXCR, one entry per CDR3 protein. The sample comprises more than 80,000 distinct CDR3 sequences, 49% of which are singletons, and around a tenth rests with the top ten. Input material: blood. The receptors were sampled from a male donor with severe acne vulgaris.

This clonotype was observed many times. The DNA for the CDR3 is TGTGCCAGCAGTCCGGGCGGGGCGGGAGAGCAGTACTTC. This sequence encodes CASSPGGAGEQYF. The chain joins TRBV5-4 to TRBJ2-7; a possible D gene is TRBD2 (6 bases). Trimming removed 5 bases at V and 7 bases at J, with 16 bases between. CDR1 is SGHNT and CDR2 is YYREEE in the germline V gene (reference sequence). The CDR3 runs to 13 residues.

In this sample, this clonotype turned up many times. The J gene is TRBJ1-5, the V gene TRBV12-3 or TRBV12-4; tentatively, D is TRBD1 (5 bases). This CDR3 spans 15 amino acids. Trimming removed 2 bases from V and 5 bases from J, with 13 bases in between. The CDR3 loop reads CASSLRGRGHQPQHF. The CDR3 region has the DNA TGTGCCAGCAGTTTACGGGGTAGGGGCCATCAGCCCCAGCATTTT.

The CDR3 region is CASGAGGSGGYTF. CDR3 DNA sequence: TGTGCCAGCGGGGCAGGGGGCTCGGGGGGCTACACCTTC. V usage is TRBV28 and J usage is TRBJ1-2, with 8 nucleotides matching TRBD1. V gave up 8 bases and J gave up 8 bases; unmatched junction bases: 10. Germline V CDR1 and CDR2: MDHEN, SYDVKM. This CDR3 comprises 13 residues.

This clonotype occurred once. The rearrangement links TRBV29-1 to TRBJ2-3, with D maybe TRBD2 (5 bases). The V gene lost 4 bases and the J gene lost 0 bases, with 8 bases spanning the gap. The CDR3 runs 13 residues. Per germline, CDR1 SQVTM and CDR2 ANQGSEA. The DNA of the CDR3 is TGCAGCGTTGTGGTAGCGAGCACAGATACGCAGTATTTT. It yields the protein CSVVVASTDTQYF.

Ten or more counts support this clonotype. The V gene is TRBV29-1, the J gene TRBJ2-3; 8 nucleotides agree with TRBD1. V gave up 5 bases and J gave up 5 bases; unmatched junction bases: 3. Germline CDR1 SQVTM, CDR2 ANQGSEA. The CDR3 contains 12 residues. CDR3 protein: CSVRTGKDTQYF. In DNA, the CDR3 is TGCAGCGTTAGGACAGGGAAAGATACGCAGTATTTT.

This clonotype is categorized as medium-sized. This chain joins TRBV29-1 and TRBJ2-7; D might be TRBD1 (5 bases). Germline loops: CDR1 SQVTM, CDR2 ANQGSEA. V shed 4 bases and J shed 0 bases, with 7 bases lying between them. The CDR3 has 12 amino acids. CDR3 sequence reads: CSVGRDSYEQYF. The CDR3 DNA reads TGCAGCGTTGGCAGGGACTCCTACGAGCAGTACTTC.

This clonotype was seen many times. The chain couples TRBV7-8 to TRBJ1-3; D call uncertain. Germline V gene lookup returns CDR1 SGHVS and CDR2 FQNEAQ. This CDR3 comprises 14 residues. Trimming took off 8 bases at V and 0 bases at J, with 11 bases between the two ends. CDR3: CASHNPSSGNTIYF. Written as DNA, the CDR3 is TGTGCCAGCCATAACCCCAGCTCTGGAAACACCATATATTTT.

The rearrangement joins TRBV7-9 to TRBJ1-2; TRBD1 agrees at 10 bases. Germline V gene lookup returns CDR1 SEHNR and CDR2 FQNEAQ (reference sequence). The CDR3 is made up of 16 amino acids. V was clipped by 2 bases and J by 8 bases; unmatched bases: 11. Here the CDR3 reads CASSLSGATGGEGYTF. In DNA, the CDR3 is TGTGCCAGCAGCTTATCGGGGGCGACAGGGGGCGAAGGCTACACCTTC.

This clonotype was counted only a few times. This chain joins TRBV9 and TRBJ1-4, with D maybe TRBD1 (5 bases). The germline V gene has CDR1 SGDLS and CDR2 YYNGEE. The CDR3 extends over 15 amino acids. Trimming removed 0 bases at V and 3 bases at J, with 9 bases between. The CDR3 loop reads CASSVAGTSNEKLFF. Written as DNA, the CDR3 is TGTGCCAGCAGCGTAGCCGGGACTTCTAATGAAAAACTGTTTTTT. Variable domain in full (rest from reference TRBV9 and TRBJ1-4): DSGVTQTPKHLITATGQRVTLRCSPRSGDLSVYWYQQSLDQGLQFLIQYYNGEERAKGNILERFSAQQFPDLHSELNLSSLELGDSALYFCASSVAGTSNEKLFFGSGTQLSVL.

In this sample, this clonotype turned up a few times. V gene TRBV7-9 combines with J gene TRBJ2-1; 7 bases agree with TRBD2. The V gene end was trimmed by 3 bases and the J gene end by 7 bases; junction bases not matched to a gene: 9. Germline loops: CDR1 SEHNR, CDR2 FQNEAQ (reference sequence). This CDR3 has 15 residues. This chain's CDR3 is CASSLPGDGRNEQFF. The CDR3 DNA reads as TGTGCCAGCAGCTTGCCCGGGGACGGGAGGAATGAGCAGTTCTTC.

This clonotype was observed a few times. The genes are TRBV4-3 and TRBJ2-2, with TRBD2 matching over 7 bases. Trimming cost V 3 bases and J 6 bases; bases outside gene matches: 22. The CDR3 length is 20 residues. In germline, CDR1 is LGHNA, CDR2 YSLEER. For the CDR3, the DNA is TGCGCCAGCAGCCACCGCTTTCGGCTAGCGGAAGGGCCGGCAGCCGGGGAGCTGTTTTTT. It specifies CASSHRFRLAEGPAAGELFF.

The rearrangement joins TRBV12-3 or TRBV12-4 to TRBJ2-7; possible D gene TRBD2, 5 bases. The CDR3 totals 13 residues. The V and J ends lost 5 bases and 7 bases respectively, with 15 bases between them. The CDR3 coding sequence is TGTGCCAGCAGTGACCCCTTTACGGGGGAGCAGTACTTC. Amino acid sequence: CASSDPFTGEQYF.

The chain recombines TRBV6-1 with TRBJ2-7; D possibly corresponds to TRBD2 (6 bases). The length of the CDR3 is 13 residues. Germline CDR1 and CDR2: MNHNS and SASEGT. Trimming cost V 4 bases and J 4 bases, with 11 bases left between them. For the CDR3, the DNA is TGTGCCAGCAGTGCGGGAGATCTATACGAGCAGTACTTC. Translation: CASSAGDLYEQYF.

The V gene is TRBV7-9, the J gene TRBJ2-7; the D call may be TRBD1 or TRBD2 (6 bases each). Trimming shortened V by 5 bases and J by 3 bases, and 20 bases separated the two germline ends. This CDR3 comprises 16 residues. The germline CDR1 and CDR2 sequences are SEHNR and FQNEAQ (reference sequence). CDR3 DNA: TGTGCCAGCAGCCTTAACCTCCTTGGGGGGCTCTACGAGCAGTACTTC. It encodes CASSLNLLGGLYEQYF.

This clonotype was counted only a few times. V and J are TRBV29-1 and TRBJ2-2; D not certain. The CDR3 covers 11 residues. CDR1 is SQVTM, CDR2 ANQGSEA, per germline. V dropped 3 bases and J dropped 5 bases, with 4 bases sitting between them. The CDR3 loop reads CSVDFTGELFF. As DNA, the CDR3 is TGCAGCGTTGATTTTACCGGGGAGCTGTTTTTT.

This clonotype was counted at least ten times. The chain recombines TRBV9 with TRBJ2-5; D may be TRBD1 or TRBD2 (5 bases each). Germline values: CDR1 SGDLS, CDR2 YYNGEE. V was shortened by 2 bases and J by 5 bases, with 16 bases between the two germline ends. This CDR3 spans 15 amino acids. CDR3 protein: CASSVWGSAGETQYF. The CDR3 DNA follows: TGTGCCAGCAGCGTTTGGGGGAGCGCTGGGGAGACCCAGTACTTC. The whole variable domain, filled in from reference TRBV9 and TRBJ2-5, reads DSGVTQTPKHLITATGQRVTLRCSPRSGDLSVYWYQQSLDQGLQFLIQYYNGEERAKGNILERFSAQQFPDLHSELNLSSLELGDSALYFCASSVWGSAGETQYFGPGTRLLVL.

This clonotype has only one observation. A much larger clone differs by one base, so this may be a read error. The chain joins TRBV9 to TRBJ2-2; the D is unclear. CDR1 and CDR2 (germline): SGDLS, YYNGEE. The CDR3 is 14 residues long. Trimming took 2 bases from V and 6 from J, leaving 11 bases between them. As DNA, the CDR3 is TGTGCCAGCAGCGTCGACACGTACGCCGGGGAGCTGTTTTTT. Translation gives CASSVDTYAGELFF.

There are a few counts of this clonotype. The CDR3 loop reads CASSAGLAGAGEQFF. DNA of the CDR3: TGTGCCAGCAGTGCCGGACTAGCGGGAGCTGGTGAGCAGTTCTTC. V is TRBV6-4 and J is TRBJ2-1, with 13 bases fitting TRBD2. Germline CDR1 is MRHNA and CDR2 is SNTAGT. The CDR3 sequence is 15 residues long. The J segment lost 9 bases and the V segment lost 4 bases, leaving 6 bases of the junction unmatched.

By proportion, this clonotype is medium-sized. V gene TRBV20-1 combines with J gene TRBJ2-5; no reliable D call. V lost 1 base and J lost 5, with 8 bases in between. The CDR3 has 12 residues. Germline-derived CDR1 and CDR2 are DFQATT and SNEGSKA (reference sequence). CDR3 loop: CSARGLLETQYF. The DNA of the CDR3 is TGCAGTGCTAGAGGTCTCCTCGAGACCCAGTACTTC.